The rows below give T cell receptor beta chains drawn from one sample of a study of cytotoxic CD8 clonotypes in ibrutinib-treated CLL. Assay used: immunoSEQ multiplex PCR; TCRdb lists only in-frame clones, some missing. The sample carries almost 250,000 clones, about three quarters recorded once. Sample: PBMCs, taken after 24 months of ibrutinib treatment. All receptors come from a human donor with chronic lymphocytic leukemia. Each CDR3 is given with its conserved first and last residue. Each record gives: D gene, CDR3 length, V gene, J gene, clone size, CDR3 DNA, CDR3 protein. D genes are given only for firm matches. Some rows mark clone size as missing; the rest say once, few, many or name a class of expanded clone.

D: TRBD1; length: 14; V: TRBV28; J: TRBJ2-7; size: NA; DNA: TGTGCCAGCACCCCGACAGGGTCCGGGTACGAGCAGTACTTC; CDR3: CASTPTGSGYEQYF
D: NA; length: 14; V: TRBV5-1; J: TRBJ2-1; size: NA; DNA: TGCGCCAGCAGCTTGAGGGAGTCTGGCAATGAGCAGTTCTTC; CDR3: CASSLRESGNEQFF
D: NA; length: 14; V: TRBV5-1; J: TRBJ1-1; size: NA; DNA: TGCGCCAGCAGCCTCGGACCTCTGAACACTGAAGCTTTCTTT; CDR3: CASSLGPLNTEAFF
D: TRBD1; length: 13; V: TRBV28; J: TRBJ1-1; size: NA; DNA: TGTGCCAGCAGTCCCAGGGGGGGCATTGAAGCTTTCTTT; CDR3: CASSPRGGIEAFF
D: NA; length: 13; V: TRBV6-5; J: TRBJ2-7; size: NA; DNA: TGTGCCAGCAGTCCATCTGCCACCTACGAGCAGTACTTC; CDR3: CASSPSATYEQYF
D: NA; length: 17; V: TRBV5-8; J: TRBJ2-1; size: NA; DNA: TGTGCCAGCAGCTTGACCACTACGTCTGGACAGTACAATGAGCAGTTCTTC; CDR3: CASSLTTTSGQYNEQFF
D: NA; length: 11; V: TRBV7-2; J: TRBJ1-1; size: NA; DNA: TGTGCCAGCAGCTTACGGTATGAAGCTTTCTTT; CDR3: CASSLRYEAFF
D: NA; length: 16; V: TRBV9; J: TRBJ2-2; size: NA; DNA: TGTGCCAGCAGCGTAGAATACCACAGCTACACCGGGGAGCTGTTTTTT; CDR3: CASSVEYHSYTGELFF
D: TRBD1; length: 16; V: TRBV6-6; J: TRBJ2-5; size: once; DNA: TGTGCCAGCAGGGGGGGTCGGACAGGGATTGGGGAGACCCAGTACTTC; CDR3: CASRGGRTGIGETQYF
D: NA; length: 15; V: TRBV5-1; J: TRBJ1-5; size: few; DNA: TGCGCCAGCAGCTTGGACTCGGGGACGAATCAGCCCCAGCATTTT; CDR3: CASSLDSGTNQPQHF
D: TRBD2; length: 19; V: TRBV5-5; J: TRBJ2-4; size: NA; DNA: TGTGCCAGCAGCGAAATGGTGGCTAGCGGGAGGATAGCCAAAAACATTCAGTACTTC; CDR3: CASSEMVASGRIAKNIQYF
D: TRBD1; length: 16; V: TRBV2; J: TRBJ1-5; size: NA; DNA: TGTGCCAGCAGTGATCCCCGGACAGGGGGCAATCAGCCCCAGCATTTT; CDR3: CASSDPRTGGNQPQHF
D: NA; length: 12; V: TRBV11-2; J: TRBJ2-2; size: NA; DNA: TGTGCCAGCAGCTTGAGCACCGGGGAGCTGTTTTTT; CDR3: CASSLSTGELFF
D: NA; length: 15; V: TRBV9; J: TRBJ2-3; size: NA; DNA: TGTGCCAGCAGCAACCAAGGGTCCTCCACAGATACGCAGTATTTT; CDR3: CASSNQGSSTDTQYF
D: TRBD2; length: 13; V: TRBV28; J: TRBJ2-7; size: NA; DNA: TGTGCCAGCAGTTTGGTCCTAGCGGGAGAGCAGTACTTC; CDR3: CASSLVLAGEQYF
D: TRBD2; length: 17; V: TRBV7-9; J: TRBJ2-7; size: NA; DNA: TGTGCCAGCAGCCCTTATCTCTCTCGGACTAGTGGTTACGAGCAGTACTTC; CDR3: CASSPYLSRTSGYEQYF
D: TRBD1; length: 14; V: TRBV5-1; J: TRBJ2-7; size: NA; DNA: TGCGCCAGCACCGAGACAGGGAGTCGCTACGAGCAGTACTTC; CDR3: CASTETGSRYEQYF
D: NA; length: 16; V: TRBV11-2; J: TRBJ2-2; size: NA; DNA: TGTGCCAGCCCCCCCCCTGCAGGCGCGAACACCGGGGAGCTGTTTTTT; CDR3: CASPPPAGANTGELFF
D: NA; length: 14; V: TRBV9; J: TRBJ2-5; size: NA; DNA: TGTGCCAGCAGCGTATCTCAGGCCGCGGGGACCCAGTACTTC; CDR3: CASSVSQAAGTQYF
D: NA; length: 15; V: TRBV18; J: TRBJ1-1; size: NA; DNA: TGTGCCAGCTCACCAAACGGACAGTCAAACACTGAAGCTTTCTTT; CDR3: CASSPNGQSNTEAFF
D: NA; length: 14; V: TRBV6-5; J: TRBJ2-7; size: NA; DNA: TGTGCCAGCAGTTACGCACAGGGACCATACGAGCAGTACTTC; CDR3: CASSYAQGPYEQYF
D: NA; length: 13; V: TRBV7-2; J: TRBJ1-1; size: NA; DNA: TGTGCCAGCAGCTTAATGGCGAACACTGAAGCTTTCTTT; CDR3: CASSLMANTEAFF
D: TRBD1; length: 15; V: TRBV25-1; J: TRBJ2-7; size: once; DNA: TGTGCCAGCAGCAACGACGGGACAGCCTCCTACGAGCAGTACTTC; CDR3: CASSNDGTASYEQYF
D: NA; length: 16; V: TRBV5-1; J: TRBJ2-7; size: few; DNA: TGCGCCAGCACCTACGGAGATGGGCTAGCTGGCTACGAGCAGTACTTC; CDR3: CASTYGDGLAGYEQYF
D: NA; length: 15; V: TRBV9; J: TRBJ2-7; size: NA; DNA: TGTGCCAGCACCCTAGGCAGGGACGGATCCTACGAGCAGTACTTC; CDR3: CASTLGRDGSYEQYF
D: TRBD2; length: 14; V: TRBV2; J: TRBJ2-3; size: NA; DNA: TGTGCCAGCAGTGAAGCCAGGACTAGCGATACGCAGTATTTT; CDR3: CASSEARTSDTQYF
D: NA; length: 14; V: TRBV7-2; J: TRBJ1-4; size: NA; DNA: TGTGCCAGCAGCCTCAGAGTAACTAATGAAAAACTGTTTTTT; CDR3: CASSLRVTNEKLFF
D: NA; length: 14; V: TRBV7-8; J: TRBJ2-1; size: NA; DNA: TGTGCCAGCAGCTTAACCGCTAGCTACAATGAGCAGTTCTTC; CDR3: CASSLTASYNEQFF
D: NA; length: 15; V: TRBV5-5; J: TRBJ2-7; size: NA; DNA: TGTGCCAGCAGCTTGGAGTGGGGTCGATCCTACGAGCAGTACTTC; CDR3: CASSLEWGRSYEQYF
D: NA; length: 14; V: TRBV30; J: TRBJ1-2; size: few; DNA: TGTGCCTGGAGCCAAGACAGGCTCCGGTATGGCTACACCTTC; CDR3: CAWSQDRLRYGYTF
D: TRBD2; length: 19; V: TRBV4-3; J: TRBJ2-3; size: NA; DNA: TGCGCCAGCAGCCAAGTGTGGACTAGCGGGGGGAGGGGCACAGATACGCAGTATTTT; CDR3: CASSQVWTSGGRGTDTQYF
D: TRBD1; length: 18; V: TRBV19; J: TRBJ2-3; size: NA; DNA: TGTGCCAGTAGTCTAACCAAACGGGACAGGGGACCTACAGATACGCAGTATTTT; CDR3: CASSLTKRDRGPTDTQYF
D: NA; length: 17; V: TRBV28; J: TRBJ1-5; size: NA; DNA: TGTGCCAGCAACTCCCCTGCGCAGGAGGGACACAATCAGCCCCAGCATTTT; CDR3: CASNSPAQEGHNQPQHF
D: NA; length: 12; V: TRBV6-5; J: TRBJ2-3; size: few; DNA: TGTGCCAGCAGTCGCCCACCGGGTCCGCAGTATTTT; CDR3: CASSRPPGPQYF
D: NA; length: 12; V: TRBV28; J: TRBJ1-4; size: NA; DNA: TGTGCCAGCAGTTTTTCGGGGGAGGAACTGTTTTTT; CDR3: CASSFSGEELFF
D: NA; length: 14; V: TRBV27; J: TRBJ2-1; size: NA; DNA: TGTGCCAGCAGAAAGTGGGACCGTGACAATGAGCAGTTCTTC; CDR3: CASRKWDRDNEQFF
D: NA; length: 12; V: TRBV28; J: TRBJ1-1; size: few; DNA: TGTGCCAGCAGACAGGCAAGCACTGAAGCTTTCTTT; CDR3: CASRQASTEAFF
D: NA; length: 16; V: TRBV11-3; J: TRBJ2-1; size: NA; DNA: TGTGCCAGCAGCTACCTACATGGACCGCAATACAATGAGCAGTTCTTC; CDR3: CASSYLHGPQYNEQFF
D: NA; length: 13; V: TRBV9; J: TRBJ2-4; size: NA; DNA: TGTGCCAGCAGCGTAGGACAGCAAAACATTCAGTACTTC; CDR3: CASSVGQQNIQYF
D: NA; length: 16; V: TRBV9; J: TRBJ1-2; size: few; DNA: TGTGCCAGCAGCCCTCCCTGGGGGACCGGTATCTCCGGCTACACCTTC; CDR3: CASSPPWGTGISGYTF
D: NA; length: 15; V: TRBV27; J: TRBJ1-5; size: NA; DNA: TGTGCCAGCAGCAACGACAGAGATTCCAATCAGCCCCAGCATTTT; CDR3: CASSNDRDSNQPQHF
D: NA; length: 14; V: TRBV4-3; J: TRBJ1-1; size: NA; DNA: TGCGCCAGCAGCCAAGTAGGGCCTAACACTGAAGCTTTCTTT; CDR3: CASSQVGPNTEAFF
D: NA; length: 13; V: TRBV5-6; J: TRBJ2-5; size: NA; DNA: TGTGCCAGCAGCTTGGGCAGGGGAGAGACCCAGTACTTC; CDR3: CASSLGRGETQYF
D: NA; length: 15; V: TRBV7-9; J: TRBJ1-5; size: few; DNA: TGTGCCAGCACGAACGGGGAGGGGGACCTACAGCCCCAGCATTTT; CDR3: CASTNGEGDLQPQHF
D: NA; length: 12; V: TRBV10-3; J: TRBJ2-5; size: NA; DNA: TGTGCCATCGGGCTAGGCGAAGAGACCCAGTACTTC; CDR3: CAIGLGEETQYF
D: NA; length: 17; V: TRBV12-5; J: TRBJ2-1; size: NA; DNA: TGTGCTAGTGGTTTTTCATCGGCGAGGGACGCCTACAATGAGCAGTTCTTC; CDR3: CASGFSSARDAYNEQFF
D: NA; length: 13; V: TRBV28; J: TRBJ1-2; size: NA; DNA: TGTGCCAGCAGGTCCACCCCTAACTATGGCTACACCTTC; CDR3: CASRSTPNYGYTF
D: TRBD2; length: 15; V: TRBV28; J: TRBJ2-7; size: NA; DNA: TGTGCCAGCAGTTCTCACATAGCGGGAGCGAACGAGCAGTACTTC; CDR3: CASSSHIAGANEQYF
D: NA; length: 11; V: TRBV30; J: TRBJ1-2; size: NA; DNA: TGTGCCTGGAGTTTAGGGGATGGCTACACCTTC; CDR3: CAWSLGDGYTF
D: TRBD2; length: 15; V: TRBV15; J: TRBJ2-7; size: NA; DNA: TGTGCCACCAGCAGCGTATTGGGAGGGATGGGGCAGCAGTACTTC; CDR3: CATSSVLGGMGQQYF
D: NA; length: 11; V: TRBV6-5; J: TRBJ2-7; size: once; DNA: TGTGCCAGCAGTTACATGCGGGAGCAGTACTTC; CDR3: CASSYMREQYF
D: NA; length: 12; V: TRBV6-1; J: TRBJ1-2; size: once; DNA: TGTGCCAGCAGTGAAGACGGGAGGGGCTACACCTTC; CDR3: CASSEDGRGYTF